These 25 T cell receptor beta chains share one sample of origin, sequenced in a study of T cell responses to AZD1222 COVID-19 vaccine. Sequencing was performed with immunoSEQ multiplex PCR; in TCRdb, only in-frame clones are kept and a portion is missing. The sample lists approximately 140,000 clones; 80% to 95% were seen once. The sample here was peripheral blood, taken 28 days after the second AZD1222 dose. Receptors originate from an adult who received the AZD1222 COVID-19 vaccine.

The chain links TRBV6-1 to TRBJ1-2; possibly TRBD1 for D (6 bases). This CDR3 has 15 residues. Trimming removed 2 bases from V and 4 bases from J, with 14 bases in between. Per germline, CDR1 MNHNS and CDR2 SASEGT. The CDR3 coding sequence is TGTGCCAGCAGTGAACCCCAGGGGATTAGCTATGGCTACACCTTC. The encoded protein is CASSEPQGISYGYTF.

This chain links TRBV5-5 with TRBJ2-7; D not resolved. Germline V gene data show CDR1 as SGHKS and CDR2 as YYEKEE (reference sequence). V lost 1 base and J 5 bases, leaving 13 bases between the germline ends. CDR3 length equals 14 residues. The CDR3 is CASSLSPGSNEQYF. In DNA, the CDR3 is TGTGCCAGCAGCTTGTCCCCCGGGTCAAACGAGCAGTACTTC.

This chain uses TRBV5-5 with TRBJ2-3; D is unresolved. This CDR3 spans 14 amino acids. Germline V gives CDR1 SGHKS, CDR2 YYEKEE (reference sequence). V gave up 0 bases and J gave up 2 bases, with 7 bases separating them. CDR3 DNA: TGTGCCAGCAGCTTGGGACCCGACACAGATACGCAGTATTTT. Its protein product is CASSLGPDTDTQYF.

This clone has a single count. The chain uses TRBV9 and TRBJ2-1; D is unresolved. Trimming removed 0 bases from V and 0 bases from J, with 7 bases in between. This CDR3 region has 15 residues. Per germline, CDR1 SGDLS and CDR2 YYNGEE. CDR3 in amino acids: CASSVGTNSYNEQFF. The CDR3 DNA reads TGTGCCAGCAGCGTAGGGACCAACTCCTACAATGAGCAGTTCTTC.

The V and J genes are TRBV6-6 and TRBJ2-3; no reliable D call. The length of the CDR3 is 15 residues. The germline V gene encodes CDR1 MNHNY and CDR2 SVGAGI (reference sequence). Trimming took off 2 bases at V and 0 bases at J, with 9 bases between the two ends. DNA of the CDR3: TGTGCCAGCAGTTACAGGGAAACGAGCACAGATACGCAGTATTTT. Its protein is CASSYRETSTDTQYF.

V usage is TRBV19 and J usage is TRBJ2-7, with no clear D. Trimming shortened V by 0 bases and J by 5 bases, and 11 bases separated the two germline ends. Germline CDR1 is LNHDA and CDR2 is SQIVND (reference sequence). The CDR3 is made up of 14 amino acids. The CDR3: CASSIDGVRDEQYF. CDR3 DNA: TGTGCCAGTAGTATAGATGGTGTACGTGACGAGCAGTACTTC. Variable domain in full (rest from reference TRBV19 and TRBJ2-7): DGGITQSPKYLFRKEGQNVTLSCEQNLNHDAMYWYRQDPGQGLRLIYYSQIVNDFQKGDIAEGYSVSREKKESFPLTVTSAQKNPTAFYLCASSIDGVRDEQYFGPGTRLTVT.

This sequence joins TRBV2 and TRBJ2-1; 11 bases map to TRBD2. CDR3 size: 15 residues. V shed 1 base, J shed 6 bases, and the junction held 2 bases outside the gene matches. Per the germline V gene, CDR1 is SNHLY and CDR2 is FYNNEI. As DNA, the CDR3 is TGTGCCAGCAGTGAAGAACTAGCGGGAGCCAATGAGCAGTTCTTC. It translates to CASSEELAGANEQFF.

This rearrangement joins TRBV30 to TRBJ1-1, with 7 positions matching TRBD1. Germline V gene sequence: CDR1 GTSNPN, CDR2 SVGIG (reference sequence). The CDR3 is 13 residues long. J gave up 2 bases and V 4 bases, and 4 bases lay outside the gene matches. CDR3: CAWNRGGNTEAFF. CDR3 nucleotide sequence: TGTGCCTGGAACAGGGGAGGAAACACTGAAGCTTTCTTT.

The rearrangement links TRBV27 to TRBJ1-1; D is perhaps TRBD1 (5 bases). V was clipped by 6 bases and J by 0 bases, with 14 bases between them. The CDR3 has 15 amino acids. Germline CDR1 and CDR2: MNHEY and SMNVEV (reference sequence). CDR3 in amino acids: CASSTGGDMNTEAFF. For the CDR3, the DNA is TGTGCCAGCAGCACGGGGGGGGATATGAACACTGAAGCTTTCTTT.

The chain carries TRBV5-1 and TRBJ2-1, with D possibly matching TRBD2 (5 bases). V was cut by 4 bases and J by 10 bases, with 15 bases left in between. Germline CDR1 SGHRS, CDR2 YFSETQ. This CDR3 contains 13 residues. CDR3 nucleotide sequence: TGCGCCAGCAGCGGCGGCCCCGGGAAGGAGCAGTTCTTC. The encoded protein is CASSGGPGKEQFF.

The chain recombines TRBV18 with TRBJ2-7, with 12 positions matching TRBD1. The CDR3 runs to 16 residues. With V trimmed by 1 base and J by 5 bases, 6 bases remained unmatched. Germline values: CDR1 KGHSH, CDR2 LQKENI. The CDR3 nucleotides are TGTGCCAGCTCACCACGGGGGACAGGGGGCGACGACGAGCAGTACTTC. Translated, it gives CASSPRGTGGDDEQYF.

V is TRBV5-1 and J is TRBJ1-6; no clear D gene. Germline V CDR1 and CDR2: SGHRS, YFSETQ. The length of the CDR3 is 16 residues. Trimming left V 0 bases short and J 0 bases short, with 7 bases between. CDR3 DNA: TGCGCCAGCAGCTTGGAGCCCGTCTCCTATAATTCACCCCTCCACTTT. Translated: CASSLEPVSYNSPLHF. The full variable domain, its missing parts supplied by reference TRBV5-1 and TRBJ1-6, is KAGVTQTPRYLIKTRGQQVTLSCSPISGHRSVSWYQQTPGQGLQFLFEYFSETQRNKGNFPGRFSGRQFSNSRSEMNVSTLELGDSALYLCASSLEPVSYNSPLHFGNGTRLTVT.

The chain has TRBV29-1 and TRBJ1-2, with D perhaps matching TRBD1 (6 bases). CDR1 and CDR2 (germline): SQVTM, ANQGSEA. CDR3 size: 14 residues. The ends were cut back, 2 bases at V and 2 bases at J, with 12 bases in the middle. The CDR3 bases are TGCAGCGTTGAAAGGGGGGGTCTGAACTATGGCTACACCTTC. It encodes CSVERGGLNYGYTF.

This clone was seen just once. J is TRBJ2-7 and V is TRBV2, with no clear D. Germline CDR1 SNHLY, CDR2 FYNNEI. Trimming stripped 6 bases from V and 2 bases from J, with 11 bases between. This CDR3 spans 13 amino acids. DNA of the CDR3: TGTGCCAGCAGGCCCACACTACCCTACGAGCAGTACTTC. Translating it yields CASRPTLPYEQYF.

V and J are TRBV25-1 and TRBJ1-5, with 10 positions matching TRBD1. J lost 3 bases, V lost 6 bases, and 2 bases had no gene match. There are 14 residues in the CDR3. The germline CDR1 and CDR2 sequences are MGHDK and SYGVNS. The CDR3 nucleotides are TGTGCCAGCAGGGGACAGGGGTACAATCAGCCCCAGCATTTT. Encoded protein: CASRGQGYNQPQHF.

The chain combines TRBV6-1 with TRBJ2-1; the D is unclear. Trimming took 1 base from V and 0 from J, leaving 4 bases between them. This CDR3 has 14 residues. Germline CDR1 reads MNHNS; CDR2 reads SASEGT. CDR3 DNA: TGTGCCAGCAGTGAAGGGCCCTCCTACAATGAGCAGTTCTTC. Its protein is CASSEGPSYNEQFF.

This clone was seen once. The rearrangement joins TRBV7-9 to TRBJ1-4; D uncertain. The V and J ends lost 2 bases and 3 bases respectively, with 13 bases between them. This CDR3 region has 16 residues. Germline V gene data show CDR1 as SEHNR and CDR2 as FQNEAQ (reference sequence). This CDR3 reads CASSLWGGSANEKLFF. Here the CDR3 DNA reads TGTGCCAGCAGCTTATGGGGAGGCTCGGCTAATGAAAAACTGTTTTTT.

This chain connects TRBV4-2 to TRBJ2-1; 10 bases line up with TRBD2. Germline CDR1 LGHNA, CDR2 YNFKEQ. After removal of 4 bases from V and 3 bases from J, the junction contained 6 bases not matched to a gene. The CDR3 sequence is 16 residues long. CDR3: CASSPLTSGDYNEQFF. The CDR3 DNA reads TGTGCCAGCAGCCCACTTACTAGCGGGGACTACAATGAGCAGTTCTTC.

This clone was observed a single time. The V and J genes are TRBV24-1 and TRBJ2-7; a possible D gene is TRBD2 (6 bases). The CDR3 covers 12 residues. Deletions cut 11 bases from V and 6 bases from J, with 16 bases between. Germline V gene data show CDR1 as KGHDR and CDR2 as SFDVKD. The CDR3: CARLTRRGEQYF. The CDR3 region has the DNA TGTGCCAGACTAACACGGCGGGGCGAGCAGTACTTC.

Here the CDR3 DNA reads TGTGCCAGCAGCTTAACCGGGACTAGCGGAGAGACCCAGTACTTC. Protein sequence: CASSLTGTSGETQYF. The chain uses TRBV7-8 and TRBJ2-5, with 11 bases identical to TRBD2. Trimming cost V 2 bases and J 4 bases; bases outside gene matches: 3. Germline-derived CDR1 and CDR2 are SGHVS and FQNEAQ. The CDR3 has 15 amino acids.

CDR3 sequence: CASLGRLAGAGELFF. CDR3 sequence (DNA): TGTGCCAGCCTTGGGCGTTTAGCGGGAGCCGGGGAGCTGTTTTTT. The genes are TRBV27 and TRBJ2-2, with 9 bases fitting TRBD2. The length of the CDR3 is 15 residues. The junction had 10 bases not matched to a gene; V was cut back by 8 bases and J by 6 bases. Germline-derived CDR1 and CDR2 are MNHEY and SMNVEV (reference sequence).

The chain recombines TRBV6-5 with TRBJ1-5; the match to TRBD1 covers 10 bases. V dropped 5 bases and J dropped 4; count of bases not matched to a gene: 2. The CDR3 runs to 14 residues. Germline V gene data show CDR1 as MNHEY and CDR2 as SVGAGI. In DNA, the CDR3 is TGTGCCAGCAGTAAGGACAGGGGGAATCAGCCCCAGCATTTT. This translates into CASSKDRGNQPQHF.

The V and J genes are TRBV6-5 and TRBJ2-6; D is undetermined. The CDR3 is 15 residues long. Germline V CDR1 and CDR2: MNHEY, SVGAGI. V was shortened by 9 bases and J by 4 bases, with 16 bases between the two germline ends. The CDR3 region is CASGIDRVGANVLTF. The CDR3 DNA is TGTGCCAGTGGTATCGATCGGGTCGGGGCCAACGTCCTGACTTTC.

The chain links TRBV6-5 to TRBJ2-5; 7 positions agree with TRBD2. This CDR3 is built from 13 residues. Germline trimming cut 6 bases from V and 3 bases from J; bases unmatched to any gene: 4. Germline V gives CDR1 MNHEY, CDR2 SVGAGI. This chain's CDR3 is CASSLSGKETQYF. CDR3 bases: TGTGCCAGCAGCTTAAGCGGGAAAGAGACCCAGTACTTC.

The gene calls are TRBV5-1 and TRBJ1-1, with 7 bases that match TRBD1. This CDR3 is built from 16 residues. V was clipped by 0 bases and J by 1 base; unmatched bases: 6. Germline values: CDR1 SGHRS, CDR2 YFSETQ. CDR3 nucleotides: TGCGCCAGCAGCTTGGGGTCGGGACAGAAGAACACTGAAGCTTTCTTT. This translates into CASSLGSGQKNTEAFF.